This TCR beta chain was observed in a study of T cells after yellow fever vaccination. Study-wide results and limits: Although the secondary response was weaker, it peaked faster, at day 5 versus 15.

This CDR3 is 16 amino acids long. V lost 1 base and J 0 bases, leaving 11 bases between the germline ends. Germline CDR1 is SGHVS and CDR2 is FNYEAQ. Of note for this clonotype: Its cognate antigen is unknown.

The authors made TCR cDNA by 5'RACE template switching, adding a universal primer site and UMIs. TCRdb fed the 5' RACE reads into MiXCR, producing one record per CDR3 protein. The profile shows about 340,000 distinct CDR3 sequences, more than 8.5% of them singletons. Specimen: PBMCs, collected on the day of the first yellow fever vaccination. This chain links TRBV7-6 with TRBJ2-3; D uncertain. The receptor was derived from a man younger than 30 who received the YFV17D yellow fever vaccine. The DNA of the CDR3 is TGTGCCAGCAGCTTAGGGGCTCTCCGTAGCACAGATACGCAGTATTTT. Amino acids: CASSLGALRSTDTQYF.